One and the same sample provided the 3 T cell receptor beta chains below, sequenced in a study of cytomegalovirus exposure and HLA in healthy donors listed by TCRdb under 2017. Libraries were prepared through the immunoSEQ multiplex PCR assay. For the multiplex PCR, a mixture combining 60 forward primers for TCR Vbeta segments and 13 reverse primers for TCR Jbeta segments was used. Here the immuneACCESS table is served through TCRdb, limited to in-frame sequences with V and J called. Missing clones are a known gap in these copies; in checked studies unresolved V genes cover under half, and the rest lacks a known reason. Here the sample has fewer than 200,000 clones; over 60% occur a single time. Over 2.5% of the sample is held by the ten biggest clonotypes. The sequenced sample was PBMCs. These receptors came from a woman aged 30 to 39 in good health and CMV-seronegative.

Points on this clone: The same CDR3 can be traced to other DNA sequences in this sample. The rearrangement uses TRBV19 and TRBJ1-3; D unresolved. This CDR3 is 14 amino acids long. Germline V gene lookup returns CDR1 LNHDA and CDR2 SQIVND (reference sequence). V lost 3 bases to trimming and J lost 0 bases, with 6 bases between them. CDR3 nucleotides: TGTGCCAGTAGTATGGGCGCCTCTGGAAACACCATATATTTT. As protein: CASSMGASGNTIYF.

The genes are TRBV27 and TRBJ2-7, with a possible D match to TRBD2 (7 bases). The CDR3 has 18 residues. V was pared by 11 bases and J by 2 bases, with 31 bases between. Germline V gene data show CDR1 as MNHEY and CDR2 as SMNVEV (reference sequence). Here the CDR3 DNA reads TGTGCCGTAGGATCTTGGGGGGGCTCGCGCCGTAATACCTACGAGCAGTACTTC. Its protein is CAVGSWGGSRRNTYEQYF.

The rearrangement uses TRBV29-1 and TRBJ1-6; 9 positions agree with TRBD1. CDR1 SQVTM and CDR2 ANQGSEA come from the germline V gene. The V and J ends lost 4 bases and 10 bases, in that order; junction bases with no gene match: 2. The CDR3 has 12 residues. CDR3 sequence: CSVGTGVSPLHF. The CDR3 nucleotides are TGCAGCGTTGGGACAGGGGTCTCACCCCTCCACTTT.